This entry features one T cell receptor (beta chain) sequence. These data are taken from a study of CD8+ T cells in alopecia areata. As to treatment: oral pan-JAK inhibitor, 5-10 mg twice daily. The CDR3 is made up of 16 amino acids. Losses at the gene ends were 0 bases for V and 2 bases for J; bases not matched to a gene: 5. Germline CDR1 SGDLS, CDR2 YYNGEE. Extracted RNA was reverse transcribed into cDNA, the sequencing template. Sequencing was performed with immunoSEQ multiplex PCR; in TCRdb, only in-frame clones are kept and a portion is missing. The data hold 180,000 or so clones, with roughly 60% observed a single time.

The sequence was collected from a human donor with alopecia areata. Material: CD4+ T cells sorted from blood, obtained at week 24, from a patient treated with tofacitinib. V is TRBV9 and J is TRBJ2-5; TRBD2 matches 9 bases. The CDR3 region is CASSVASSGMQETQYF. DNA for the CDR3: TGTGCCAGCAGCGTAGCGTCTAGCGGGATGCAAGAGACCCAGTACTTC.